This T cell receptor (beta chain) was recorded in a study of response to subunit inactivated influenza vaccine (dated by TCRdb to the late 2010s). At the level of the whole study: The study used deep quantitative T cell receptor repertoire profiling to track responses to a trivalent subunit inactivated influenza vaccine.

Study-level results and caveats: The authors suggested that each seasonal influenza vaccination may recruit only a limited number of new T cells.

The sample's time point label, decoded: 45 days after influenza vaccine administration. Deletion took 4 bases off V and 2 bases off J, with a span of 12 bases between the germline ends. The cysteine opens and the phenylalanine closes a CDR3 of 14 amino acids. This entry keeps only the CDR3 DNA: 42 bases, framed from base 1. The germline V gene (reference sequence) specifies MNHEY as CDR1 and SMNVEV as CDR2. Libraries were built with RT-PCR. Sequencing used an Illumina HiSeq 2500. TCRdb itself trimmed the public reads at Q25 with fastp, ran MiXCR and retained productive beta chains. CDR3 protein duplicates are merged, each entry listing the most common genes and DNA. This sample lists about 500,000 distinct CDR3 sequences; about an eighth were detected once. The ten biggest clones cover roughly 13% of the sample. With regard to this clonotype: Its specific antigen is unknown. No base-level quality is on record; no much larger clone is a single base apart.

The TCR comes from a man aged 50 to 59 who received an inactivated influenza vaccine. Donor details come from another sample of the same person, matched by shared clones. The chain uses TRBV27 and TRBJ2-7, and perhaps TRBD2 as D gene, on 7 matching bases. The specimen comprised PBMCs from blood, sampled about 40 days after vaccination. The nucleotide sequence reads TGTGCCAGCAGTTCCTCCGGGGGGCCCTACGAGCAGTACTTC. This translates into CASSSSGGPYEQYF.